Included here is one T cell receptor beta chain sequence, with context. Its matching antigen is unknown. The sample is drawn from a study of T cell responses to AZD1222 COVID-19 vaccine. As for the study in general: Pooled samples include second doses given at about 4 or 12 weeks.

The protocol was immunoSEQ multiplex PCR, while the TCRdb copy is restricted to in-frame clones and leaves out a portion. The sample lists roughly 150,000 clones, 92% occurring once. General observations from the study: Only five to seven individuals given AZD1222 were seropositive at baseline. Spike-specific TCR repertoires showed rising breadth and depth after two AZD1222 doses. As reported, nearly half of all spike-specific TCRs target variant regions that are unmutated.

There are 13 residues in the CDR3. Looked up from germline, CDR1 is MRHNA and CDR2 is SNTAGT. V was clipped by 2 bases and J by 8 bases, with 12 bases between them. This receptor was taken from an adult in good health. The gene calls are TRBV6-4 and TRBJ1-2, with D possibly matching TRBD1 (5 bases). The source material was peripheral blood, sampled on day 0 of AZD1222 vaccination. The chain's CDR3 is CASSDGGGVGYTF. In DNA, the CDR3 is TGTGCCAGCAGTGACGGTGGAGGGGTGGGCTACACCTTC.